The next 7 T cell receptor beta chains were all read from a single sample in a study of blood T cell repertoires in COVID-19. Repertoires were generated with immunoSEQ multiplex PCR, while TCRdb's copy carries only in-frame clones and drops some. The sample includes 150,000 to 200,000 clones, around nine tenths of them seen just once. The specimen sequenced was peripheral blood. These receptors were collected from a man in his forties with active or convalescent COVID-19.

The CDR3 coding sequence is TGTGCCAGCAGTTTAGGACAGGGCGGCACAGATACGCAGTATTTT. Translation: CASSLGQGGTDTQYF. The chain couples TRBV6-5 to TRBJ2-3; 8 nucleotides line up with TRBD1. There are 15 residues in the CDR3. In germline, CDR1 is MNHEY, CDR2 SVGAGI. Trimming removed 4 bases from V and 1 base from J; junction bases left unmatched: 4.

Concerning this clone itself: Sequence at one end of the junction differs from germline and may be a read error. This chain links TRBV5-4 with TRBJ2-5; perhaps TRBD2 as D (6 bases). This CDR3 is 14 amino acids long. From germline, CDR1 is SGHNT and CDR2 YYREEE (reference sequence). CDR3 DNA: TGTGCCAGCAGCTCCTCGGGACTTCAAGGGACCCAGTACTTC. Protein: CASSSSGLQGTQYF.

This chain links TRBV6-1 with TRBJ1-3; TRBD1 matches 10 bases. The CDR3 runs 17 residues. The germline gives CDR1 MNHNS, CDR2 SASEGT. With V trimmed by 2 bases and J by 0 bases, 4 bases remained unmatched. The CDR3 reads CASSEMGQGISGNTIYF. The CDR3 coding sequence is TGTGCCAGCAGTGAAATGGGACAGGGGATCTCTGGAAACACCATATATTTT.

The J gene is TRBJ2-1, the V gene TRBV6-5, with 9 bases matching TRBD2. Germline CDR1 and CDR2: MNHEY and SVGAGI. The CDR3 covers 15 residues. J gave up 8 bases and V 6 bases, and 11 bases lay outside the gene matches. The CDR3 reads CASSLRAGGVHEQFF. For the CDR3, the DNA is TGTGCCAGCAGCCTACGGGCGGGAGGGGTCCATGAGCAGTTCTTC.

The chain joins TRBV4-1 to TRBJ1-1; 7 nucleotides agree with TRBD1. The germline V gene encodes CDR1 MGHRA and CDR2 YSYEKL. This CDR3 has 15 residues. The V and J ends lost 2 bases and 6 bases, in that order; junction bases with no gene match: 9. The CDR3 DNA reads TGCGCCAGCAGCCAACTCCGCAGGGGGATCGCTGAAGCTTTCTTT. Its protein product is CASSQLRRGIAEAFF.

The rearrangement links TRBV4-3 to TRBJ1-2, with D possibly matching TRBD1 (6 bases). Trimming took off 3 bases at V and 2 bases at J, with 13 bases between the two ends. CDR3 length: 15 amino acids. Germline loops: CDR1 LGHNA, CDR2 YSLEER. Written as DNA, the CDR3 is TGCGCCAGCAGCCACTCAGGGGATTCCAACTATGGCTACACCTTC. This codes for CASSHSGDSNYGYTF.

The chain employs TRBV9 and TRBJ1-1; D uncertain. The CDR3 extends over 14 amino acids. Germline V CDR1 and CDR2: SGDLS, YYNGEE. Trimming cost V 0 bases and J 4 bases, with 10 bases left between them. The CDR3 bases are TGTGCCAGCAGCGTAGGTTTTGAGGGCACTGAAGCTTTCTTT. Translating it yields CASSVGFEGTEAFF.